This T cell receptor beta chain originates from a study of long-term antiretroviral therapy in people with HIV. One or more pre-ART and two or more post-ART PBMC samples were available from each donor. Prior to DNA extraction, the samples held roughly 0.9-10 million cryopreserved PBMC. Regarding this clone: Its antigen remains unknown.

Running of the v3.0 immunoSEQ assay took place at survey level. Data came from immunoSEQ multiplex PCR; TCRdb stores just in-frame clones and leaves some out. The sample yields 20,000 to 25,000 clones, around 87% seen once. The CDR3 runs 13 residues. V lost 3 bases and J 7 bases, leaving 10 bases between the germline ends. The germline V gene has CDR1 SGHKS and CDR2 YYEKEE (reference sequence). Findings and limits, study-wide: Post-ART, diversity grew, though it stayed under transplant donor control levels. The study found narrower CDR3 length ranges in HIV repertoires than in controls.

This chain uses TRBV5-5 with TRBJ2-2; D ambiguous. The starting material was unsorted PBMCs, obtained 0.2 years before starting antiretroviral therapy. The clonotype comes from a man aged 18 to 30 with HIV. CDR3 DNA: TGTGCCAGCAGCTCGAGTTGGGGCGGGGAGCTGTTTTTT. This translates into CASSSSWGGELFF. The full variable domain, rest sourced from reference TRBV5-5 and TRBJ2-2, is DAGVTQSPTHLIKTRGQQVTLRCSPISGHKSVSWYQQVLGQGPQFIFQYYEKEERGRGNFPDRFSARQFPNYSSELNVNALLLGDSALYLCASSSSWGGELFFGEGSRLTVL.